This T cell receptor beta chain is drawn from a study of T cells in Graves' hyperthyroidism and ophthalmopathy. The patients, who ranged from 18 to 65 in age, presented with newly diagnosed hyperthyroidism lasting under 2 months. Investigators excluded patients with uncontrolled infection, other autoimmune disease, pregnancy or lactation. Germline V CDR1 and CDR2: SGHRS, YFSETQ. This CDR3 region has 15 residues. V lost 5 bases and J 2 bases, leaving 13 bases between the germline ends. Amplification yielded TCR beta CDR3 regions, with RNA transcripts as the source. TCR CDR3 regions were first amplified by RT-PCR with HTBI primers. One entry per CDR3 protein results from TCRdb running MiXCR on the multiplex PCR reads. The sample has about 740,000 distinct CDR3 sequences; around 15% are singletons. Points from the study as a whole: Appearing also in blood were most of the thyroid clonotypes expanded above 0.001.

A note on this clonotype: Its antigen remains unidentified.

This TCR came from a woman between 18 and 29 years old with Graves' hyperthyroidism. The chain carries TRBV5-1 and TRBJ1-4; the D is unclear. Sequencing used blood. CDR3 sequence reads: CASSGSGETNEKLFF. The CDR3 DNA follows: TGCGCCAGCAGTGGGTCCGGGGAGACTAATGAAAAACTGTTTTTT.